This T cell receptor beta chain was observed in a study of blood T cell repertoires in COVID-19. Turning to the study itself: The United States, Italy and Spain were the sources of the acute and convalescent COVID-19 samples. The cDNA or gDNA used as material had been derived from T cells, B-cell-depleted T cells, or PBMCs.

The CDR3 has 14 amino acids. Trimming cost V 2 bases and J 4 bases, with 12 bases left between them. Germline V gives CDR1 SGHNT, CDR2 YYREEE (reference sequence). As originally analysed: By means of reference gene primer amplification, nucleated cell counts were estimated. The assay was immunoSEQ multiplex PCR, and TCRdb's table has in-frame clones only and misses some. V, J and clone size derive from that table, while D and trimming were established from the DNA sequence. Among some 100,000 clones listed, around 86% were seen once. The source material was peripheral blood. This clonotype was sampled from a middle-aged man with acute or convalescent COVID-19. The V and J genes are TRBV5-4 and TRBJ1-1, with a tentative D call TRBD1 (6 bases). CDR3 region: CASSFQGGGTEAFF. Written as DNA, the CDR3 is TGTGCCAGCAGCTTTCAGGGAGGGGGCACTGAAGCTTTCTTT.